Below, 27 T cell receptor beta chains from the same sample are listed, as sequenced in a study of T cell repertoires in cytomegalovirus infection. No antigens are known for them. TCRdb fed the reads into MiXCR, producing one record per CDR3 protein. The sample includes about half a million distinct CDR3 sequences, 25% to 35% of them seen just once. The sequencing here drew on cultured PBMCs, taken from culture after CMV antigen stimulation. These receptors came from a human donor in good health (CMV status not recorded). Some clones in this sample may be carry-over from other donors' samples.

The CDR3 protein is CASRFGLAGDTQYF. Here the CDR3 DNA reads TGCGCCAGCAGGTTCGGACTAGCGGGAGACACGCAGTATTTT. The chain combines TRBV5-1 with TRBJ2-3; the match to TRBD2 covers 13 bases. The germline gives CDR1 SGHRS, CDR2 YFSETQ. The CDR3 consists of 14 residues. V dropped 5 bases and J dropped 9; count of bases not matched to a gene: 6.

J is TRBJ1-5 and V is TRBV4-3, with D perhaps TRBD1 (6 bases). The CDR3 sequence is 13 residues long. The germline V gene encodes CDR1 LGHNA and CDR2 YSLEER. The V end lost 4 bases, the J end lost 5 bases, and 9 bases lay between the germline ends. CDR3 amino acids: CASSRYRDQPQHF. The CDR3 DNA reads as TGCGCCAGCAGCCGGTACAGGGATCAGCCCCAGCATTTT.

The chain carries TRBV6-5 and TRBJ2-2; 10 bases agree with TRBD2. The CDR3 contains 14 residues. The germline CDR1 and CDR2 sequences are MNHEY and SVGAGI. The trim removed 6 bases at V and 5 bases at J, leaving 3 bases unmatched. In DNA form, the CDR3 reads TGTGCCAGCAGGATAGCGGGAGGAACCGGGGAGCTGTTTTTT. This sequence encodes CASRIAGGTGELFF.

This clonotype was found many times. The chain combines TRBV7-9 with TRBJ2-1; D is ambiguous. The V end lost 1 base, the J end lost 8 bases, and 3 bases lay between the germline ends. Germline V gene lookup returns CDR1 SEHNR and CDR2 FQNEAQ (reference sequence). The CDR3 totals 11 residues. This CDR3 reads CASSLVDEQFF. The CDR3 bases are TGTGCCAGCAGCTTAGTTGATGAGCAGTTCTTC.

This clonotype has a handful of counts. The rearrangement uses TRBV29-1 and TRBJ2-5; 7 positions match TRBD1. The trim removed 3 bases at V and 4 bases at J, leaving 5 bases unmatched. This CDR3 region has 13 residues. Germline V gene data show CDR1 as SQVTM and CDR2 as ANQGSEA. The CDR3 DNA reads as TGCAGCGTTGAGGGACAGTTGGGAGAGACCCAGTACTTC. The encoded protein is CSVEGQLGETQYF.

This clonotype was seen a handful of times. This chain links TRBV6-1 with TRBJ2-5, with D perhaps matching TRBD2 (6 bases). Germline loops: CDR1 MNHNS, CDR2 SASEGT. There are 15 residues in the CDR3. Trimming took 6 bases from V and 1 from J, leaving 15 bases between them. CDR3 coding DNA: TGTGCCAGCAGGAACGGGGGAAGTCCCCAAGAGACCCAGTACTTC. Its translation: CASRNGGSPQETQYF.

This clonotype appeared a few times. The gene calls are TRBV6-2 or TRBV6-3 and TRBJ2-1; D remains unclear. Germline lookup yields CDR1 MNHEY and CDR2 SVGEGT. The CDR3 covers 16 residues. The V end was cut by 5 bases, the J end by 7 bases, with 21 bases between. The DNA for the CDR3 is TGTGCCAGCAGTGGTTCAAACCTGGGAAGGGTGAATGAGCAGTTCTTC. Its protein is CASSGSNLGRVNEQFF.

This chain links TRBV4-3 with TRBJ1-6; D remains ambiguous. The V end lost 4 bases, the J end lost 11 bases, and 9 bases lay between the germline ends. CDR3 length: 12 residues. Germline CDR1 LGHNA, CDR2 YSLEER. This CDR3 is CASSLVGTPLHF. CDR3 in DNA: TGCGCCAGCAGCCTGGTAGGGACACCCCTCCACTTT.

This clonotype was recorded many times. The chain links TRBV7-8 to TRBJ2-2; 7 nucleotides line up with TRBD2. This CDR3 is built from 16 residues. V shed 0 bases and J 5 bases; nucleotides not matched to a gene: 6. CDR1 and CDR2 from the germline V gene are SGHVS and FQNEAQ. The CDR3 spells CASSLAAGSGTGELFF. CDR3 bases: TGTGCCAGCAGCTTAGCAGCGGGATCAGGGACCGGGGAGCTGTTTTTT. The full variable domain, in which reference TRBV7-8 and TRBJ2-2 provide the parts outside the CDR3, is GAGVSQSPRYKVAKRGQDVALRCDPISGHVSLFWYQQALGQGPEFLTYFQNEAQLDKSGLPSDRFFAERPEGSVSTLKIQRTQQEDSAVYLCASSLAAGSGTGELFFGEGSRLTVL.

The V and J genes are TRBV10-3 and TRBJ2-3, with TRBD2 matching over 8 bases. The V segment lost 4 bases and the J segment 3 bases; nucleotides outside the gene matches: 9. Per germline, CDR1 ENHRY and CDR2 SYGVKD. This CDR3 spans 16 amino acids. The CDR3 DNA follows: TGTGCCATCAGTGCAACTAGCGGCCGCCGGACAGATACGCAGTATTTT. It is translated as CAISATSGRRTDTQYF.

This clonotype has a count of ten or more. The chain employs TRBV19 and TRBJ2-2, with D unclear. The CDR3 runs to 13 residues. The V gene's germline CDR1 is LNHDA and CDR2 SQIVND (reference sequence). The germline V and J ends were trimmed by 4 bases and 6 bases, with 9 bases remaining between them. CDR3 sequence: CASSTGTAGELFF. The CDR3 DNA follows: TGTGCCAGTAGTACAGGAACCGCCGGGGAGCTGTTTTTT.

Here the CDR3 reads CATSDSPSGSTDTQYF. The CDR3 DNA is TGTGCCACCAGTGATTCCCCTAGCGGGAGCACAGATACGCAGTATTTT. The V gene is TRBV24-1, the J gene TRBJ2-3; 8 bases align to TRBD2. With 2 bases clipped from V and 0 bases from J, the junction kept 3 bases outside the gene matches. The CDR3 consists of 16 residues. The germline CDR1 and CDR2 sequences are KGHDR and SFDVKD.

In this sample, this clonotype turned up a few times. V and J are TRBV14 and TRBJ2-1, with a tentative D call TRBD2 (6 bases). This CDR3 is 15 amino acids long. Germline loops: CDR1 SGHDN, CDR2 FVKESK. V was pared by 1 base and J by 5 bases, with 12 bases between. The CDR3 reads CASSQGLVPNNEQFF. The DNA of the CDR3 is TGTGCCAGCAGCCAAGGACTAGTCCCTAACAATGAGCAGTTCTTC. Full variable domain (missing parts from reference TRBV14 and TRBJ2-1): EAGVTQFPSHSVIEKGQTVTLRCDPISGHDNLYWYRRVMGKEIKFLLHFVKESKQDESGMPNNRFLAERTGGTYSTLKVQPAELEDSGVYFCASSQGLVPNNEQFFGPGTRLTVL.

This chain connects TRBV7-6 to TRBJ2-2; 8 bases are shared with TRBD2. Germline CDR1 and CDR2: SGHVS and FNYEAQ. The CDR3 has 18 amino acids. Trimming cost V 5 bases and J 5 bases; bases outside gene matches: 16. The CDR3 here is CASSKFSGDNEWTGELFF. The CDR3 nucleotides read TGTGCCAGCAGCAAGTTTAGCGGGGATAACGAATGGACCGGGGAGCTGTTTTTT.

This clonotype has just one count. One end of the junction fails to match germline, which may point to a read error. V usage is TRBV2 and J usage is TRBJ1-5; a possible D gene is TRBD1 (6 bases). Germline CDR1 SNHLY, CDR2 FYNNEI. The CDR3 has 15 amino acids. CDR3 nucleotides: TGTGACAGCAGTGGGGGTGGGGGGCGGAATCAGCCCCAGCATTTT. As protein: CDSSGGGGRNQPQHF.

The V and J genes are TRBV29-1 and TRBJ1-1; D remains unclear. Germline loops: CDR1 SQVTM, CDR2 ANQGSEA. V was trimmed by 5 bases and J by 0 bases, leaving 7 bases between them. The CDR3 is 12 residues long. The CDR3 sequence: CSVWTVNTEAFF. The DNA for the CDR3 is TGCAGCGTTTGGACCGTGAACACTGAAGCTTTCTTT. Together with reference TRBV29-1 and TRBJ1-1, the CDR3 gives the full variable domain: SAVISQKPSRDICQRGTSLTIQCQVDSQVTMMFWYRQQPGQSLTLIATANQGSEATYESGFVIDKFPISRPNLTFSTLTVSNMSPEDSSIYLCSVWTVNTEAFFGQGTRLTVV.

The chain couples TRBV6-4 to TRBJ2-2; D is unresolved. V dropped 2 bases and J dropped 5 bases, with 9 bases sitting between them. This CDR3 spans 14 amino acids. Germline-derived CDR1 and CDR2 are MRHNA and SNTAGT. CDR3 in DNA: TGTGCCAGCAGTGACGAGAGGCCAACCGGGGAGCTGTTTTTT. This gives the protein CASSDERPTGELFF.

The J gene is TRBJ2-1, the V gene TRBV20-1; 14 bases fit TRBD2. CDR1 and CDR2 (germline): DFQATT, SNEGSKA (reference sequence). This CDR3 contains 17 residues. J was trimmed by 6 bases and V by 3 bases; bases with no gene match: 10. DNA for the CDR3: TGCAGTGCTAGGGGGGGGACTAGCGGGGGTTGGAGCAATGAGCAGTTCTTC. As protein: CSARGGTSGGWSNEQFF.

This clonotype was recorded a few times. The chain combines TRBV14 with TRBJ2-7; 7 bases match TRBD2. J was trimmed by 3 bases and V by 4 bases; bases with no gene match: 3. Germline V gene lookup returns CDR1 SGHDN and CDR2 FVKESK. The CDR3 contains 13 residues. CDR3 amino acids: CASSPGTNYEQYF. The CDR3 nucleotides are TGTGCCAGCAGCCCGGGGACTAACTACGAGCAGTACTTC.

J is TRBJ1-4 and V is TRBV4-3; TRBD1 is a possible D gene (6 bases). Germline V gene data show CDR1 as LGHNA and CDR2 as YSLEER. V lost 0 bases, J lost 3 bases, and 11 bases lay in between. The CDR3 extends over 16 amino acids. The CDR3 DNA sequence: TGCGCCAGCAGCCAAGATTTGGGGGCGGCTAATGAAAAACTGTTTTTT. As protein: CASSQDLGAANEKLFF.

The sample holds a few counts of this clonotype. CDR3 residues: CASSIGLAGSTDTQYF. The DNA for the CDR3 is TGTGCCAGTAGTATCGGTCTAGCGGGAAGCACAGATACGCAGTATTTT. The chain is built from TRBV19 and TRBJ2-3, with 9 bases fitting TRBD2. The length of the CDR3 is 16 residues. Germline trimming cut 3 bases from V and 0 bases from J; bases unmatched to any gene: 4. The germline V gene encodes CDR1 LNHDA and CDR2 SQIVND (reference sequence).

This clonotype was found a few times. In nucleotides, the CDR3 is TGTGCCAGCAGCCGCGGACTAGTTGGGAATGAGCAGTTCTTC. Its protein product is CASSRGLVGNEQFF. The chain recombines TRBV6-2 or TRBV6-3 with TRBJ2-1, with 7 positions matching TRBD2. CDR3 length equals 14 residues. J was trimmed by 7 bases and V by 6 bases; bases with no gene match: 9. Germline V gene data show CDR1 as MNHEY and CDR2 as SVGEGT.

V usage is TRBV12-3 or TRBV12-4 and J usage is TRBJ1-6; D is unresolved. This CDR3 contains 15 residues. With 9 bases removed from V and 0 bases from J, the gap between germline ends came to 12 bases. The CDR3 nucleotides are TGTGCCAGTCGTACACTTAGCTCCTATAATTCACCCCTCCACTTT. Translating it yields CASRTLSSYNSPLHF.

This chain's CDR3 is CAISPGLATYEQYV. CDR3 in DNA: TGTGCCATCAGTCCCGGACTAGCTACCTACGAGCAGTACGTC. The chain is built from TRBV10-3 and TRBJ2-7, with 8 bases matching TRBD2. The CDR3 extends over 14 amino acids. V shed 5 bases, J shed 2 bases, and the junction held 5 bases outside the gene matches. CDR1 and CDR2 (germline): ENHRY, SYGVKD.

The chain carries TRBV4-3 and TRBJ1-5; D remains unclear. Germline CDR1 LGHNA, CDR2 YSLEER. The CDR3 sequence is 14 residues long. V lost 5 bases to trimming and J lost 8 bases, with 16 bases between them. Here the CDR3 reads CASSSGPPSEPQHF. CDR3 in DNA: TGCGCCAGCAGCTCAGGTCCACCCTCGGAGCCCCAGCATTTT.

This clonotype showed up just a few times. This chain uses TRBV6-1 with TRBJ1-4, with D possibly TRBD1 on 5 matching bases. Germline V gives CDR1 MNHNS, CDR2 SASEGT. The germline V and J ends were trimmed by 4 bases and 11 bases, with 23 bases remaining between them. The CDR3 is 16 amino acids. CDR3 in amino acids: CASSVPRAGGWEKLFF. CDR3 bases: TGTGCCAGCAGTGTCCCCAGGGCGGGTGGATGGGAGAAACTGTTTTTT.

The rearrangement uses TRBV7-8 and TRBJ1-2; 10 positions match TRBD1. Germline loops: CDR1 SGHVS, CDR2 FQNEAQ. V shed 2 bases, J shed 7 bases, and the junction held 10 bases outside the gene matches. This CDR3 is built from 16 residues. CDR3 residues: CASSLTAGQGYSGYTF. CDR3 DNA: TGTGCCAGCAGCTTAACGGCGGGACAGGGGTACTCTGGCTACACCTTC.